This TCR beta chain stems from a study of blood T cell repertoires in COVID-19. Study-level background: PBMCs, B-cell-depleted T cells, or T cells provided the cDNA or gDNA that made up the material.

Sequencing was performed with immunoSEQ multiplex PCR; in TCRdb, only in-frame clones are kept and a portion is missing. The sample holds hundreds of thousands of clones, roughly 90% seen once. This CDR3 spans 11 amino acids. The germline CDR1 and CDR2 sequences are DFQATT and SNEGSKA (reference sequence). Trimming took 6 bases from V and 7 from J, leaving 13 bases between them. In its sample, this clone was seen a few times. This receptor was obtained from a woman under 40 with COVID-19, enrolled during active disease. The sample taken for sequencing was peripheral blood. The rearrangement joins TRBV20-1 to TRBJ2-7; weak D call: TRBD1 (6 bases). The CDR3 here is CSAAGVGEQYF. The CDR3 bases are TGCAGTGCCGCAGGGGTAGGTGAGCAGTACTTC.